The 5 T cell receptor beta chains reported below all come from one sample, sequenced in a study of cytomegalovirus exposure and HLA in healthy donors. A multiplex PCR was run with 60 Vbeta primers and 13 Jbeta primers. Sequencing was performed with immunoSEQ multiplex PCR; in TCRdb, only in-frame clones are kept and a portion is missing. Among about 110,000 clones listed, 75% to 85% were seen once. Sequenced: PBMCs. The receptors were sampled from a man in his forties or fifties in good health and CMV-seronegative.

DNA of the CDR3: TGTGCCAGCAGCCCAGCCCTGGGAGGGGCTGAAGCTTTCTTT. This sequence encodes CASSPALGGAEAFF. The chain employs TRBV9 and TRBJ1-1, with a tentative D call TRBD1 (5 bases). V was trimmed by 4 bases and J by 6 bases, leaving 16 bases between them. CDR1 SGDLS and CDR2 YYNGEE come from the germline V gene. CDR3 length equals 14 residues.

The chain uses TRBV5-1 and TRBJ1-1; TRBD1 agrees at 7 bases. Germline values: CDR1 SGHRS, CDR2 YFSETQ. This CDR3 spans 13 amino acids. Germline trimming cut 3 bases from V and 3 bases from J; bases unmatched to any gene: 2. DNA of the CDR3: TGCGCCAGCAGCTATCAGGGGGACACTGAAGCTTTCTTT. Amino acids: CASSYQGDTEAFF.

The chain uses TRBV4-2 and TRBJ1-6, with D maybe TRBD1 (5 bases). The germline CDR1 and CDR2 sequences are LGHNA and YNFKEQ. This CDR3 contains 14 residues. Between the trimmed V and J ends, which lost 1 base and 10 bases, there was a span of 11 bases. CDR3 sequence reads: CASSQGQDISPLHF. In DNA form, the CDR3 reads TGTGCCAGCAGCCAAGGCCAGGACATATCACCCCTCCACTTT.

The chain is built from TRBV7-8 and TRBJ1-5; 7 nucleotides line up with TRBD1. This CDR3 is 15 amino acids long. Losses at the gene ends were 5 bases for V and 1 base for J; bases not matched to a gene: 5. CDR1 SGHVS and CDR2 FQNEAQ come from the germline V gene. The CDR3 region has the DNA TGTGCCAGCAGCATCCAGGGGGGAAGCAATCAGCCCCAGCATTTT. This gives the protein CASSIQGGSNQPQHF.

This clone came up a few times. The chain joins TRBV5-5 to TRBJ1-2; 7 positions match TRBD1. The CDR3 runs 15 residues. The V and J ends lost 2 bases and 2 bases, in that order; junction bases with no gene match: 6. Germline-derived CDR1 and CDR2 are SGHKS and YYEKEE (reference sequence). For the CDR3, the DNA is TGTGCCAGCAGCTTAATCGGACAGGAAAACTATGGCTACACCTTC. Translating gives CASSLIGQENYGYTF.